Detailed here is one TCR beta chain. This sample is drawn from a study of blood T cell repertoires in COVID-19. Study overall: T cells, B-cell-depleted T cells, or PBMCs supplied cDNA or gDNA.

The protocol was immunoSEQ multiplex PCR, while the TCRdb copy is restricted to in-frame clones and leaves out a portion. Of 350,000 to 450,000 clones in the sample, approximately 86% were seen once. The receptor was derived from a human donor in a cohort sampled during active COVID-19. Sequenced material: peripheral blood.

CDR3: CASRVPGSTDTQYF. The CDR3 DNA sequence: TGTGCCAGCCGCGTCCCGGGTAGCACAGATACGCAGTATTTT. This chain uses TRBV5-4 with TRBJ2-3; D remains unclear. The CDR3 totals 14 residues. Germline V CDR1 and CDR2: SGHNT, YYREEE (reference sequence). V was clipped by 7 bases and J by 0 bases, with 12 bases between them.